The next 23 T cell receptor beta chains were all read from a single sample in a study of blood T cell repertoires in COVID-19. Clones were read by immunoSEQ multiplex PCR, and TCRdb kept only the in-frame ones, dropping some. There are around 100,000 clones in the sample; less than 85% occur only once, and about 24% lies in the top ten. Sample: peripheral blood. All receptors derive from a human donor in a cohort sampled during active COVID-19.

This sequence joins TRBV28 and TRBJ2-7, with TRBD1 matching 9 bases. The V segment lost 4 bases and the J segment 4 bases; nucleotides outside the gene matches: 5. CDR1 is MDHEN and CDR2 is SYDVKM in the germline V gene. CDR3 length equals 14 residues. The chain's CDR3 is CASSSGTGRYEQYF. CDR3 nucleotides: TGTGCCAGCAGTTCAGGGACAGGGCGATACGAGCAGTACTTC.

This rearrangement joins TRBV2 to TRBJ2-5; 11 bases fit TRBD1. CDR1 and CDR2 from the germline V gene are SNHLY and FYNNEI. After removal of 6 bases from V and 5 bases from J, the junction contained 5 bases not matched to a gene. This CDR3 has 14 residues. Here the CDR3 DNA reads TGTGCCAGCAGGGACAGGGGGCGCGTGGAGACCCAGTACTTC. It yields the protein CASRDRGRVETQYF.

This chain joins TRBV18 and TRBJ2-5; D is unresolved. Trimming removed 2 bases at V and 4 bases at J, with 5 bases between. This CDR3 is built from 12 residues. Germline V gene sequence: CDR1 KGHSH, CDR2 LQKENI. The CDR3 nucleotides are TGTGCCAGCTCACCAATCGGAGAGACCCAGTACTTC. Amino acids: CASSPIGETQYF.

This clone was recorded only once. This chain uses TRBV7-9 with TRBJ1-4, with D possibly matching TRBD1 (5 bases). The germline CDR1 and CDR2 sequences are SEHNR and FQNEAQ (reference sequence). This CDR3 has 13 residues. The ends were cut back, 2 bases at V and 14 bases at J, with 15 bases in the middle. The DNA of the CDR3 is TGTGCCAGCAGCTTATCACAGGACAAAACTCTGTTTTTT. This codes for CASSLSQDKTLFF.

V is TRBV11-2 and J is TRBJ2-3; tentatively, D is TRBD2 (5 bases). CDR3 length: 12 residues. V lost 4 bases and J 3 bases, leaving 5 bases between the germline ends. CDR1 SGHAT and CDR2 FQNNGV come from the germline V gene. As DNA, the CDR3 is TGTGCCAGCAGCTCGGGAACAGATACGCAGTATTTT. It specifies CASSSGTDTQYF.

The V call is TRBV15, the J call TRBJ2-7; unclear D gene. CDR3 length: 12 residues. Trimming removed 0 bases from V and 4 bases from J, with 4 bases in between. From germline, CDR1 is LNHNV and CDR2 YYDKDF (reference sequence). In DNA form, the CDR3 reads TGTGCCACCAGCAGAGACAATTACGAGCAGTACTTC. It specifies CATSRDNYEQYF.

This clone was recorded a few times. V and J are TRBV29-1 and TRBJ2-3, with TRBD2 matching over 7 bases. Trimming removed 3 bases from V and 0 bases from J; junction bases left unmatched: 6. The V gene's germline CDR1 is SQVTM and CDR2 ANQGSEA. This CDR3 has 15 amino acids. The CDR3 loop reads CSVDGGVSSTDTQYF. The CDR3 DNA sequence: TGCAGCGTTGATGGGGGGGTTTCTAGCACAGATACGCAGTATTTT.

This sequence joins TRBV5-8 and TRBJ2-1; 9 bases align to TRBD2. The ends lost 0 bases at V and 8 bases at J; junction bases unmatched: 3. CDR1 is SGHTS, CDR2 YDEGEE, per germline. This CDR3 is 14 amino acids long. The CDR3 DNA reads as TGTGCCAGCAGCTTGGTTGGGACTAGCTATGAGCAGTTCTTC. It is translated as CASSLVGTSYEQFF.

For this clone: The junction shows a germline mismatch at one end, possibly a read error. The V call is TRBV12-5, the J call TRBJ1-1; a possible D gene is TRBD1 (6 bases). The germline V gene has CDR1 LGHNT and CDR2 FRNRAP. The CDR3 consists of 13 residues. CDR3 bases: TGTGCTAGTGGTTTGGAGAGTTATGGGACAAAGCGGTTT. Protein product: CASGLESYGTKRF.

DNA of the CDR3: TGTGCCAGGGGACAGGGGGCGTGTGAGACCCAGTACTTC. Translating gives CARGQGACETQYF. V gene TRBV28 combines with J gene TRBJ2-5, with TRBD1 identical over 12 bases. V lost 9 bases and J lost 5; bases outside the gene matches: 4. Germline CDR1 is MDHEN and CDR2 is SYDVKM. The CDR3 has 13 amino acids.

The chain employs TRBV5-5 and TRBJ2-6; TRBD1 agrees at 9 bases. With V trimmed by 3 bases and J by 0 bases, 7 bases remained unmatched. Germline CDR1 SGHKS, CDR2 YYEKEE (reference sequence). The CDR3 spans 18 residues. CDR3 in DNA: TGTGCCAGCAGCTCGACTGGGACAGGGAGCTCTGGGGCCAACGTCCTGACTTTC. It codes for CASSSTGTGSSGANVLTF.

The chain employs TRBV6-5 and TRBJ1-1; no clear D gene. Looked up from germline, CDR1 is MNHEY and CDR2 is SVGAGI. There are 15 residues in the CDR3. V was cut by 11 bases and J by 1 base, with 20 bases left in between. For the CDR3, the DNA is TGTGCCTCCCAAAGAGAGTCCGGAGGGAACACTGAAGCTTTCTTT. Residues: CASQRESGGNTEAFF.

The chain joins TRBV24-1 to TRBJ2-3; 11 bases are shared with TRBD2. The CDR3 has 16 residues. Germline CDR1 KGHDR, CDR2 SFDVKD. With V trimmed by 5 bases and J by 4 bases, 7 bases remained unmatched. The CDR3, as DNA: TGTGCCACCAGTGGAGGTAGCGGGAGGGATCCAGATACGCAGTATTTT. It specifies CATSGGSGRDPDTQYF.

The genes are TRBV15 and TRBJ2-2; D is uncertain. CDR1 is LNHNV, CDR2 YYDKDF, per germline (reference sequence). The ends were cut back, 0 bases at V and 8 bases at J, with 10 bases in the middle. CDR3 size: 14 residues. Here the CDR3 reads CATSRDPASGELFF. CDR3 bases: TGTGCCACCAGCAGAGATCCAGCGTCGGGGGAGCTGTTTTTT.

CDR3 protein: CASSYWSGREETQYF. DNA of the CDR3: TGTGCCAGCAGCTACTGGAGCGGGAGGGAAGAGACCCAGTACTTC. The rearrangement joins TRBV14 to TRBJ2-5; 10 bases agree with TRBD2. Germline V lookup: CDR1 SGHDN, CDR2 FVKESK. Trimming removed 5 bases from V and 3 bases from J; junction bases left unmatched: 6. This CDR3 has 15 residues.

The chain recombines TRBV10-1 with TRBJ2-7; 7 bases are a match to TRBD1. Losses at the gene ends were 6 bases for V and 5 bases for J; bases not matched to a gene: 7. The CDR3 loop spans 13 amino acids. Germline V gives CDR1 WNHNN, CDR2 SYGVQD (reference sequence). CDR3 sequence reads: CASSGQELHEQYF. The CDR3 region has the DNA TGCGCCAGCAGCGGACAGGAGCTGCACGAGCAGTACTTC.

The rearrangement links TRBV24-1 to TRBJ2-3; 11 nucleotides line up with TRBD2. The CDR3 is 17 amino acids. Germline CDR1 is KGHDR and CDR2 is SFDVKD. V lost 8 bases, J lost 2 bases, and 11 bases stayed unmatched. CDR3: CATNGGIAGGDTDTQYF. Here the CDR3 DNA reads TGTGCCACCAATGGGGGAATAGCGGGAGGGGACACAGATACGCAGTATTTT.

The genes are TRBV2 and TRBJ2-2, with TRBD2 matching 14 bases. Germline CDR1 reads SNHLY; CDR2 reads FYNNEI. There are 16 residues in the CDR3. With V trimmed by 7 bases and J by 1 base, 2 bases remained unmatched. The CDR3 DNA follows: TGTGCCAGCAAGGGACTAGCGGGAGTGAACACCGGGGAGCTGTTTTTT. Protein product: CASKGLAGVNTGELFF.

This chain links TRBV7-8 with TRBJ2-7; D gene unclear. V was pared by 5 bases and J by 7 bases, with 18 bases between. The CDR3 extends over 14 amino acids. CDR1 SGHVS and CDR2 FQNEAQ come from the germline V gene. The CDR3 loop is CASSPRLTTSEQYF. In DNA form, the CDR3 reads TGTGCCAGCAGCCCCCGGTTGACGACTTCGGAGCAGTACTTC.

This chain links TRBV28 with TRBJ2-7; D might be TRBD1 (6 bases). CDR1 MDHEN and CDR2 SYDVKM come from the germline V gene. There are 14 residues in the CDR3. Trimming took off 8 bases at V and 7 bases at J, with 21 bases between the two ends. The CDR3 sequence: CASRSPGGQGEQYF. For the CDR3, the DNA is TGTGCCAGCCGGTCGCCTGGGGGCCAGGGGGAGCAGTACTTC. The full variable domain, its missing parts supplied by reference TRBV28 and TRBJ2-7, is DVKVTQSSRYLVKRTGEKVFLECVQDMDHENMFWYRQDPGLGLRLIYFSYDVKMKEKGDIPEGYSVSREKKERFSLILESASTNQTSMYLCASRSPGGQGEQYFGPGTRLTVT.

This chain links TRBV12-5 with TRBJ2-1; the match to TRBD2 covers 11 bases. The CDR3 runs to 16 residues. Unmatched junction bases numbered 5, after V lost 4 bases and J lost 3 bases. Germline V gene lookup returns CDR1 LGHNT and CDR2 FRNRAP. The CDR3 region is CASGSAGLAVYNEQFF. In DNA form, the CDR3 reads TGTGCTAGTGGTTCGGCGGGACTAGCGGTCTACAATGAGCAGTTCTTC.

This clone was seen just once. J is TRBJ2-1 and V is TRBV3-1 (or the pseudogene TRBV3-2), with TRBD1 matching 9 bases. Losses at the gene ends were 4 bases for V and 6 bases for J; bases not matched to a gene: 1. The germline V gene has CDR1 LGHDT and CDR2 YNNKEL (reference sequence). There are 13 residues in the CDR3. This CDR3 is CASSRTGVNEQFF. The CDR3 DNA follows: TGTGCCAGCAGCCGGACAGGGGTCAATGAGCAGTTCTTC.

This chain links TRBV10-2 with TRBJ1-1; D remains ambiguous. Trimming pared 0 bases from V and 0 bases from J, leaving 8 bases between. Germline CDR1 reads WSHSY; CDR2 reads SAAADI. The CDR3 contains 15 residues. CDR3 bases: TGCGCCAGCAGTGAGTCGCCGTCTATGAACACTGAAGCTTTCTTT. Its protein product is CASSESPSMNTEAFF.